This T cell receptor beta chain was sequenced in a study of shared clonotypes between healthy human individuals. CD8 cells regarded as naive lacked CD45RO, were positively chosen for CCR7, and omitted terminally differentiated effector memory CD45RA+ cells. Turning to this clone: The antigen remains undetermined.

Splitting of each subset's genomic DNA was done evenly across several immunoSEQ plates. TCRdb's copy holds only in-frame clones and misses some; the assay was immunoSEQ multiplex PCR. The data show 630,000 or so clones, roughly 98% seen once. Germline V gene data show CDR1 as LNHDA and CDR2 as SQIVND (reference sequence). The CDR3 is 13 residues long. Trimming pared 6 bases from V and 2 bases from J, leaving 10 bases between. Study-wide points: Sharing across a few donors was seen in around 5.1% of naive CD4 clonotypes.

The rearrangement joins TRBV19 to TRBJ1-1; no clear D gene. The TCR sequence derives from a man aged 30 to 39 in good health. Sequencing was done on a sample of naive CD8+ T cells sorted from blood. CDR3 nucleotide sequence: TGTGCCAGTAGGTCCCCCAGTAACACTGAAGCTTTCTTT. Translated: CASRSPSNTEAFF.